Reported below is one T cell receptor (beta chain). This clone has just a few counts. It has no known antigen specificity. Per-nucleotide qualities are absent, and no much larger clonotype sits a single base away. These data belong to a study of beta chain features in type 1 diabetes (dated by TCRdb to the late 2010s). Some background on the complete study: No differences in mean age, gender distribution, total cell number or subset yield were found between patients and healthy donors. A total of around 100 million sorted cells were examined across all samples, and RNA yield correlated strongly with the number of cells per subset. In the study, TCRB repertoires of sorted circulating CD4+ T cell subsets from recently diagnosed type 1 diabetes patients were compared with those of matched healthy donors. Naive and central memory subsets were obtained from all 30 or so donors, but regulatory and stem cell-like memory subsets were isolated from only 8 patients and roughly 8 healthy donors.

Including the terminal cysteine and phenylalanine, the CDR3 comprises 16 residues. This entry keeps only the CDR3 DNA: 48 bases, framed from base 1. All of the isolated RNA was reverse transcribed with the High Capacity cDNA Reverse Transcription Kit, so expressed TCRB transcripts were sequenced. Deep immunoSEQ sequencing was applied to naive, central memory and regulatory T cell samples, giving an average of roughly 3.3 million total reads per sample. Sorted cells were lysed in RLT buffer, and RNA was extracted using DNase-treated RNeasy Micro or Mini kits according to cell number. Each cell subset was processed on its own to prevent cross-contamination, while patient and healthy donor samples were processed together. The immunoSEQ multiplex PCR was used to amplify TCRB sequences from cDNA, yielding 87-bp fragments that span the CDR3 region. Sequencing of the amplicons was done on the Illumina HiSeq platform. In the original analysis: Synthetic template baselines were used to correct PCR bias computationally, reads within Hamming distance 2 were collapsed together, and singletons that could not be merged were discarded. Reads were aligned against IMGT so that V, D and J genes, CDR3 length and insertions or deletions at six rearrangement sites could be assigned. Within each subset, clonotype counts were normalized to sorted cell number, after which true diversity and Gini coefficients were computed with the tcR R package. Repertoire sharing was quantified using the overlap coefficient calculated on TCRB nucleotide sequences. As a proxy for the pre-selection repertoire, out-of-frame TCRB sequences from naive cells were analyzed. This is the immuneACCESS table as TCRdb keeps it, with only in-frame sequences that have V and J called. A part of the clones is gone; compared with another copy, unresolved V genes explain less than half, and the rest is unexplained. Clonal size and the V and J genes are those of that table, whereas D and trimming came from the DNA. In all, the sample holds some 410,000 clones, and about 15% of those were seen once. The ten top clones hold roughly 0.035% of the sample.

Study-wide conclusions, independent of this receptor: Sequencing cDNA rather than genomic DNA could over-represent highly expressing activated cells, although activation and CD3 levels did not differ between groups. The naive, central memory and regulatory TCRB repertoires appeared to resemble one another more closely among patients than among healthy donors. Shorter templates might have been favored by PCR, but patient and control samples were amplified and corrected together, so both groups would have been affected equally by any skew. Only small numbers of individuals were included in the HLA sub-analyses, which left unresolved whether HLA type had any influence on TCRB rearrangement. In all four CD4+ subsets, TCRB CDR3 length was moderately but significantly shorter in type 1 diabetes patients. Fewer insertions and more nucleotide deletions at VDJ recombination sites were observed in patients with type 1 diabetes, implying thymic rearrangement abnormalities.

Each donor gave one peripheral blood draw, averaging about 120 mL, which was collected into heparinised tubes. Using a panel that included CD45RO, CCR7, CD25, CD127, CD95 and CD27, naive, central memory, regulatory and stem cell-like memory CD4+ T cells were sorted on a BD FACSAria II. All sorted populations exceeded 95% purity. PBMCs were isolated immediately by Lymphoprep density gradient centrifugation and stained directly without culture. So that batch effects would be minimized, each experiment stained and sorted samples in pairs, pairing one healthy donor with one patient. The receptor was isolated from a man younger than 45 in good health. Specimen: naive CD4+ T cells from blood. Reading the label with the study, this specimen's cell subset or site is: true naive CD4+ T cells. The chain links TRBV12-2 with TRBJ1-2; TRBD1 is taken as the D call from the table, unchecked against the DNA. TRBV12-2 constitutes a pseudogene. In nucleotides, the sequence is TGTGCAAGTCGCTCCCCTGAACGGACAGGAAACTATGGCTACACCTTC. This yields the protein CASRSPERTGNYGYTF.